Below, 11 T cell receptor beta chains from the same sample are listed, as sequenced in a study of CD8+CD57+ T cells in acquired aplastic anemia. According to the study, genomic DNA was the template for TCR beta VDJ and CDR3 profiling. A single record per CDR3 protein comes from TCRdb applying MiXCR to the reads. In the table there are around 210,000 distinct CDR3 sequences, over 55% of which are singletons. Flow cytometry had shown expanded CD8+CD57+ cells in the patients chosen for sequencing. The sample comprised sorted CD4+, CD8+, or CD8+CD57+ T cells (not recorded which) from PBMCs. The receptors derive from a human donor with aplastic anemia.

Concerning this clonotype itself: This likely comes from a read error, as the CDR3 has no conserved phenylalanine or tryptophan at its end. The chain couples TRBV7-8 to TRBJ2-7; 13 bases map to TRBD2. Trimming removed 3 bases from V and 4 bases from J; junction bases left unmatched: 6. Germline lookup yields CDR1 SGHVS and CDR2 FQNEAQ. This CDR3 is built from 16 residues. The CDR3 loop is CASSFLGLAGKYEQYL. In nucleotides, the CDR3 is TGTGCCAGCAGCTTCCTGGGACTAGCGGGGAAGTACGAGCAGTACTTA.

The chain links TRBV7-2 to TRBJ2-5; D is ambiguous. V was trimmed by 0 bases and J by 2 bases, leaving 10 bases between them. The V gene's germline CDR1 is SGHTA and CDR2 FQGNSA. The CDR3 is 15 residues long. This chain's CDR3 is CASSLAAPIQETQYF. CDR3 nucleotides: TGTGCCAGCAGCTTAGCTGCTCCTATTCAAGAGACCCAGTACTTC. Using reference TRBV7-2 and TRBJ2-5 for the parts outside the CDR3, the full variable domain is GAGVSQSPSNKVTEKGKDVELRCDPISGHTALYWYRQSLGQGLEFLIYFQGNSAPDKSGLPSDRFSAERTGGSVSTLTIQRTQQEDSAVYLCASSLAAPIQETQYFGPGTRLLVL.

Only a few counts were recorded for this clonotype. The rearrangement uses TRBV5-8 and TRBJ2-1; maybe TRBD1 (5 bases). The V and J ends lost 1 base and 3 bases respectively, with 14 bases between them. The CDR3 contains 16 residues. Germline CDR1 and CDR2: SGHTS and YDEGEE. The chain's CDR3 is CASSLHSGMGYNEQFF. CDR3 bases: TGTGCCAGCAGCTTGCATTCAGGGATGGGCTACAATGAGCAGTTCTTC.

V and J are TRBV20-1 and TRBJ1-1; D might be TRBD1 (5 bases). Trimming pared 1 base from V and 0 bases from J, leaving 12 bases between. The germline V gene has CDR1 DFQATT and CDR2 SNEGSKA (reference sequence). The CDR3 has 15 amino acids. CDR3: CSARGQGAMNTEAFF. The DNA of the CDR3 is TGCAGTGCTAGAGGGCAGGGAGCAATGAACACTGAAGCTTTCTTT.

The chain has TRBV2 and TRBJ2-3; 13 bases line up with TRBD2. Germline CDR1 SNHLY, CDR2 FYNNEI. Germline trimming cut 7 bases from V and 2 bases from J; bases unmatched to any gene: 18. The length of the CDR3 is 20 residues. CDR3 protein: CASTRRVETSGGPITDTQYF. The CDR3 DNA reads TGTGCCAGCACCCGAAGGGTGGAGACTAGCGGGGGGCCAATCACAGATACGCAGTATTTT.

The chain joins TRBV7-9 to TRBJ1-5; D is perhaps TRBD1 (5 bases). The germline CDR1 and CDR2 sequences are SEHNR and FQNEAQ (reference sequence). This CDR3 comprises 14 residues. Trimming removed 1 base from V and 4 bases from J, with 8 bases in between. In DNA, the CDR3 is TGTGCCAGCAGCTTAGGACAGCAGAATCAGCCCCAGCATTTT. Its translation is CASSLGQQNQPQHF.

J is TRBJ2-5 and V is TRBV24-1; tentatively, D is TRBD1 (6 bases). Germline V gives CDR1 KGHDR, CDR2 SFDVKD. The CDR3 runs to 15 residues. V lost 4 bases and J 3 bases, leaving 14 bases between the germline ends. CDR3 nucleotides: TGTGCCACCAGTGAATCGGGACACTCAAAAGAGACCCAGTACTTC. It codes for CATSESGHSKETQYF.

This sequence joins TRBV7-9 and TRBJ1-2; weak D call: TRBD1 (5 bases). The V gene lost 1 base and the J gene lost 3 bases, with 15 bases spanning the gap. CDR1 and CDR2 (germline): SEHNR, FQNEAQ (reference sequence). The CDR3 consists of 16 residues. The CDR3 region is CASSLVLSAGHYGYTF. The DNA of the CDR3 is TGTGCCAGCAGCTTAGTCCTGTCGGCGGGACACTATGGCTACACCTTC. Combining the CDR3 with reference TRBV7-9 and TRBJ1-2 gives the whole variable domain DTGVSQNPRHKITKRGQNVTFRCDPISEHNRLYWYRQTLGQGPEFLTYFQNEAQLEKSRLLSDRFSAERPKGSFSTLEIQRTEQGDSAMYLCASSLVLSAGHYGYTFGSGTRLTVV.

The chain has TRBV29-1 and TRBJ1-2, with no clear D. CDR1 SQVTM and CDR2 ANQGSEA come from the germline V gene. Trimming stripped 6 bases from V and 0 bases from J, with 14 bases between. CDR3 length: 14 residues. As DNA, the CDR3 is TGCAGCGTCGGCGGCGACGGCTCTAACTATGGCTACACCTTC. It is translated as CSVGGDGSNYGYTF.

Remarks on this clonotype: The conserved phenylalanine or tryptophan is not found at the CDR3 terminus, so this likely reflects a read error. V gene TRBV20-1 combines with J gene TRBJ1-2, with a possible D match to TRBD1 (5 bases). Per the germline V gene, CDR1 is DFQATT and CDR2 is SNEGSKA (reference sequence). The CDR3 extends over 16 amino acids. V was shortened by 3 bases and J by 4 bases, with 21 bases between the two germline ends. For the CDR3, the DNA is TGCAGTGCTAGCTCTCACGGGAGGGGAGGCCGCTATGGCTACACCCTC. Translating gives CSASSHGRGGRYGYTL.

The V call is TRBV7-2, the J call TRBJ1-6; a possible D gene is TRBD1 (6 bases). The CDR3 contains 15 residues. Germline CDR1 is SGHTA and CDR2 is FQGNSA. V lost 3 bases to trimming and J lost 5 bases, with 11 bases between them. The CDR3 DNA follows: TGTGCCAGCAGCTTCGGATCAGGGGATAATTCACCCCTCCACTTT. Residues: CASSFGSGDNSPLHF.